This entry lists 20 T cell receptor beta chains sequenced from one sample in a study of cytotoxic CD8 clonotypes in ibrutinib-treated CLL. Using immunoSEQ multiplex PCR, the repertoire was profiled, and TCRdb retains in-frame clones only, with some absent. This table holds over 200,000 clones, about 75% found once. The sample was PBMCs, taken after 12 months of ibrutinib treatment. The receptors here all came from a human donor with chronic lymphocytic leukemia.

The chain uses TRBV6-5 and TRBJ1-5, with 8 bases identical to TRBD1. Germline loops: CDR1 MNHEY, CDR2 SVGAGI. Trimming at V came to 7 bases and at J to 4 bases, leaving 9 bases not matched to a gene. The CDR3 is made up of 15 amino acids. CDR3 sequence reads: CASKVDRGGNQPQHF. CDR3 in DNA: TGTGCCAGCAAAGTAGACAGGGGCGGAAATCAGCCCCAGCATTTT.

The rearrangement links TRBV18 to TRBJ1-5; TRBD1 aligns across 7 bases. Germline loops: CDR1 KGHSH, CDR2 LQKENI. This CDR3 spans 14 amino acids. V trimming: 0 bases; J trimming: 6 bases; junction bases outside the gene matches: 2. The CDR3 nucleotides read TGTGCCAGCTCACCACCTCAGGGGGTTCAGCCCCAGCATTTT. The encoded protein is CASSPPQGVQPQHF.

The table lists this clone with a few counts. The chain carries TRBV28 and TRBJ1-5; D not certain. The CDR3 spans 11 residues. Germline CDR1 and CDR2: MDHEN and SYDVKM. Trimming shortened V by 1 base and J by 6 bases, and 1 base separated the two germline ends. In DNA form, the CDR3 reads TGTGCCAGCAGTTTATCTCAGCCCCAGCATTTT. Translated: CASSLSQPQHF.

The J gene is TRBJ1-2, the V gene TRBV19, with D tentatively TRBD1 (6 bases). Germline CDR1 LNHDA, CDR2 SQIVND (reference sequence). This CDR3 has 14 residues. Trimming shortened V by 7 bases and J by 8 bases, and 20 bases separated the two germline ends. In DNA, the CDR3 is TGTGCCAGTACCCCGGGCAGGGGTGGTATGGGCTACACCTTC. It yields the protein CASTPGRGGMGYTF.

The V gene is TRBV29-1, the J gene TRBJ2-5, with TRBD1 matching 11 bases. Per the germline V gene, CDR1 is SQVTM and CDR2 is ANQGSEA. Trimming at V came to 6 bases and at J to 7 bases, leaving 7 bases not matched to a gene. The CDR3 runs to 13 residues. CDR3 region: CSVVPGTGGTQYF. Here the CDR3 DNA reads TGCAGCGTGGTACCCGGGACAGGGGGGACCCAGTACTTC.

The rearrangement joins TRBV7-2 to TRBJ1-4; 8 nucleotides match TRBD1. This CDR3 is 15 amino acids long. Trimming removed 1 base from V and 7 bases from J; junction bases left unmatched: 5. The germline CDR1 and CDR2 sequences are SGHTA and FQGNSA. The CDR3 DNA reads TGTGCCAGCAGCTTAGGGGGACAGGCGAGTGAAAAACTGTTTTTT. Protein: CASSLGGQASEKLFF.

A few counts support this clone. CDR3 region: CAISGTGSSKNIQYF. CDR3 coding DNA: TGTGCCATCAGTGGAACAGGTTCTTCCAAAAACATTCAGTACTTC. The rearrangement uses TRBV10-3 and TRBJ2-4; possibly TRBD1 for D (5 bases). Germline lookup yields CDR1 ENHRY and CDR2 SYGVKD. The CDR3 spans 15 residues. Between the trimmed V and J ends, which lost 4 bases and 2 bases, there was a span of 12 bases.

The chain employs TRBV18 and TRBJ2-3; perhaps TRBD1 as D (7 bases). Germline V gene sequence: CDR1 KGHSH, CDR2 LQKENI. The CDR3 is 14 residues long. Trimming removed 5 bases from V and 6 bases from J, with 15 bases in between. The CDR3 loop is CASSTRQGGDTQYF. The CDR3 nucleotides read TGTGCCAGCTCAACGCGACAGGGAGGTGATACGCAGTATTTT.

This chain uses TRBV28 with TRBJ1-2; 12 nucleotides agree with TRBD1. CDR3 size: 15 residues. Germline CDR1 MDHEN, CDR2 SYDVKM. Trimming took 6 bases from V and 8 from J; bases not matched to a gene: 10. CDR3 nucleotide sequence: TGTGCCAGCAGGGCACCCGGGACAGGGGGCGTCGGCTACACCTTC. Translating it yields CASRAPGTGGVGYTF.

The chain is built from TRBV7-9 and TRBJ1-2; D call uncertain. V was cut by 2 bases and J by 0 bases, with 7 bases left in between. From germline, CDR1 is SEHNR and CDR2 FQNEAQ (reference sequence). This CDR3 region has 14 residues. CDR3 sequence (DNA): TGTGCCAGCAGCTTAACAAGAGCTAACTATGGCTACACCTTC. Translated: CASSLTRANYGYTF.

This CDR3 reads CASSPGALSEQFF. CDR3 in DNA: TGTGCCAGCAGTCCAGGGGCGCTTAGTGAGCAGTTCTTC. This chain connects TRBV7-7 to TRBJ2-1; maybe TRBD1 (6 bases). Germline V gives CDR1 SSHAT, CDR2 FNYEAQ (reference sequence). V lost 6 bases and J lost 9, with 15 bases in between. The CDR3 sequence is 13 residues long. Variable domain in full (rest from reference TRBV7-7 and TRBJ2-1): GAGVSQSPRYKVTKRGQDVTLRCDPISSHATLYWYQQALGQGPEFLTYFNYEAQPDKSGLPSDRFSAERPEGSISTLTIQRTEQRDSAMYRCASSPGALSEQFFGPGTRLTVL.

The rearrangement joins TRBV7-6 to TRBJ1-2; D might be TRBD1 (5 bases). CDR3 size: 13 residues. Germline V gives CDR1 SGHVS, CDR2 FNYEAQ. Trimming stripped 5 bases from V and 7 bases from J, with 14 bases between. The CDR3 here is CASSQDGAGGYTF. CDR3 nucleotides: TGTGCCAGCAGCCAGGACGGGGCCGGTGGCTACACCTTC. The whole variable domain, remainder taken from reference TRBV7-6 and TRBJ1-2, is GAGVSQSPRYKVTKRGQDVALRCDPISGHVSLYWYRQALGQGPEFLTYFNYEAQQDKSGLPNDRFSAERPEGSISTLTIQRTEQRDSAMYRCASSQDGAGGYTFGSGTRLTVV.

The chain recombines TRBV16 with TRBJ2-1; TRBD1 aligns across 8 bases. CDR1 and CDR2 (germline): KGHSY, FQNENV. This CDR3 is built from 15 residues. V was clipped by 0 bases and J by 6 bases; unmatched bases: 4. The CDR3 bases are TGTGCCAGCAGCCAATCAATAGGACAGGGCAATGAGCAGTTCTTC. Translation: CASSQSIGQGNEQFF.

The V call is TRBV19, the J call TRBJ1-5; D is uncertain. Germline V lookup: CDR1 LNHDA, CDR2 SQIVND (reference sequence). V dropped 7 bases and J dropped 3 bases, with 22 bases sitting between them. The CDR3 is 17 residues long. In nucleotides, the CDR3 is TGTGCCAGTACCCTTCAAGCAGTACAAGGGTTCAATCAGCCCCAGCATTTT. Its protein is CASTLQAVQGFNQPQHF.

This chain links TRBV7-2 with TRBJ2-3; D is uncertain. Germline lookup yields CDR1 SGHTA and CDR2 FQGNSA. CDR3 length: 13 residues. V shed 1 base and J shed 3 bases, with 5 bases lying between them. Here the CDR3 DNA reads TGTGCCAGCAGCTTAGACCTGACAGATACGCAGTATTTT. It translates to CASSLDLTDTQYF. Supplemented by reference TRBV7-2 and TRBJ2-3, the full variable domain reads GAGVSQSPSNKVTEKGKDVELRCDPISGHTALYWYRQSLGQGLEFLIYFQGNSAPDKSGLPSDRFSAERTGGSVSTLTIQRTQQEDSAVYLCASSLDLTDTQYFGPGTRLTVL.

This clone was found a few times. The chain couples TRBV7-2 to TRBJ1-2; TRBD1 is a possible D gene (6 bases). Germline values: CDR1 SGHTA, CDR2 FQGNSA. V lost 7 bases, J lost 0 bases, and 18 bases lay in between. The CDR3 sequence is 16 residues long. In DNA, the CDR3 is TGTGCCAGCACCCTAAGCTCAGGGACAACTAACTATGGCTACACCTTC. As protein: CASTLSSGTTNYGYTF.

The chain joins TRBV2 to TRBJ1-2; D is unclear. The CDR3 covers 13 residues. Germline V gene data show CDR1 as SNHLY and CDR2 as FYNNEI. Trimming pared 7 bases from V and 5 bases from J, leaving 14 bases between. The chain's CDR3 is CASKVDGLYGYTF. The CDR3 DNA sequence: TGTGCCAGCAAGGTGGACGGATTATATGGCTACACCTTC. The whole variable domain, remainder taken from reference TRBV2 and TRBJ1-2, is EPEVTQTPSHQVTQMGQEVILRCVPISNHLYFYWYRQILGQKVEFLVSFYNNEISEKSEIFDDQFSVERPDGSNFTLKIRSTKLEDSAMYFCASKVDGLYGYTFGSGTRLTVV.

This clone has just a few counts. This sequence joins TRBV13 and TRBJ2-2, with TRBD2 matching over 7 bases. The CDR3 is made up of 16 amino acids. In germline, CDR1 is PRHDT, CDR2 FYEKMQ (reference sequence). Losses at the gene ends were 5 bases for V and 3 bases for J; bases not matched to a gene: 9. This CDR3 reads CASSVGRGLDTGELFF. CDR3 coding DNA: TGTGCCAGCAGCGTGGGGAGGGGATTGGACACCGGGGAGCTGTTTTTT.

On this clone itself: Germline and junction disagree at one end, which may indicate a read error. The rearrangement joins TRBV5-1 to TRBJ1-4, with D maybe TRBD1 (5 bases). Germline loops: CDR1 SGHRS, CDR2 YFSETQ. The CDR3 consists of 14 residues. CDR3 region: CASSYGTGNEKLFF. The CDR3 nucleotides read TGTGCCAGCAGCTACGGGACCGGTAATGAAAAACTGTTTTTT.

This clone was seen a handful of times. The J gene is TRBJ2-7, the V gene TRBV7-8; D tentatively fits TRBD1 or TRBD2 (7 bases each). Germline V lookup: CDR1 SGHVS, CDR2 FQNEAQ. Deletions cut 5 bases from V and 2 bases from J, with 19 bases between. The CDR3 runs to 16 residues. The CDR3 DNA is TGTGCCAGCAGCCTCCACAGGGGAGGGCGGACCTACGAGCAGTACTTC. Its protein product is CASSLHRGGRTYEQYF. Variable domain in full (rest from reference TRBV7-8 and TRBJ2-7): GAGVSQSPRYKVAKRGQDVALRCDPISGHVSLFWYQQALGQGPEFLTYFQNEAQLDKSGLPSDRFFAERPEGSVSTLKIQRTQQEDSAVYLCASSLHRGGRTYEQYFGPGTRLTVT.